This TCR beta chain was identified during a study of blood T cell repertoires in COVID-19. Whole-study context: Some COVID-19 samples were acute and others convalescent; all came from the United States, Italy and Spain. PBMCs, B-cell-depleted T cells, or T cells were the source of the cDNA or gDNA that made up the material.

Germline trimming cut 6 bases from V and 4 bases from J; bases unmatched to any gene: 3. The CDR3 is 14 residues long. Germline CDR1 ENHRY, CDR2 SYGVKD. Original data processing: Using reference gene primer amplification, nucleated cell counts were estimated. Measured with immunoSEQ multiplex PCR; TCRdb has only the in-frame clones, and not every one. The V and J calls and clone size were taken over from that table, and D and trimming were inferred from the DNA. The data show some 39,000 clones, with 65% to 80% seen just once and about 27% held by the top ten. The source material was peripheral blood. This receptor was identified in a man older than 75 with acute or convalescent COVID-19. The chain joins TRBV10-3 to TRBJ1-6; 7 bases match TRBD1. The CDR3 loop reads CAISATGYNSPLHF. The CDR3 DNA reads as TGTGCCATCAGCGCGACAGGGTATAATTCACCCCTCCACTTT.